Listed here are 6 T cell receptor beta chains from one sample, sequenced in a study of CD8 T cells in Susac syndrome. Reverse transcription of roughly 0.45 to 1 ug RNA was performed with random hexamers. A single record per CDR3 protein comes from TCRdb applying MiXCR to the immunoSEQ multiplex PCR reads. Among approximately 150,000 distinct CDR3 sequences, less than 95% were seen once, and the ten largest hold 0.08% to 0.095%. Sequencing was performed on CD4+ T cells from PBMCs. These TCRs come from a human donor with multiple sclerosis.

The chain's CDR3 is CASSREVAGELFF. The CDR3 DNA is TGTGCCAGCAGTAGAGAGGTTGCCGGGGAGCTGTTTTTT. The V call is TRBV2, the J call TRBJ2-2; the D is unclear. The germline V gene encodes CDR1 SNHLY and CDR2 FYNNEI. The CDR3 consists of 13 residues. V was cut by 5 bases and J by 6 bases, with 10 bases left in between. The full variable domain, rest sourced from reference TRBV2 and TRBJ2-2, is EPEVTQTPSHQVTQMGQEVILRCVPISNHLYFYWYRQILGQKVEFLVSFYNNEISEKSEIFDDQFSVERPDGSNFTLKIRSTKLEDSAMYFCASSREVAGELFFGEGSRLTVL.

This chain connects TRBV20-1 to TRBJ1-2; no clear D gene. Trimming removed 1 base from V and 8 bases from J, with 5 bases in between. The CDR3 consists of 10 residues. Germline CDR1 is DFQATT and CDR2 is SNEGSKA (reference sequence). The CDR3 DNA reads as TGCAGTGCTAGAGGAGACGGCTACACCTTC. It encodes CSARGDGYTF.

The chain is built from TRBV7-2 and TRBJ1-2; the D is unclear. Trimming left V 2 bases short and J 3 bases short, with 13 bases between. CDR3 length: 15 amino acids. Germline-derived CDR1 and CDR2 are SGHTA and FQGNSA. As DNA, the CDR3 is TGTGCCAGCAGCTTAAATCGGGGAGCGCACTATGGCTACACCTTC. Translating gives CASSLNRGAHYGYTF.

This clonotype was seen only once. The chain couples TRBV6-5 to TRBJ1-1, with D tentatively TRBD1 (6 bases). This CDR3 contains 13 residues. Germline V gene lookup returns CDR1 MNHEY and CDR2 SVGAGI. Trimming stripped 6 bases from V and 4 bases from J, with 12 bases between. CDR3 residues: CASSRTGFTEAFF. As DNA, the CDR3 is TGTGCCAGCAGCCGAACAGGGTTCACTGAAGCTTTCTTT.

This chain uses TRBV29-1 with TRBJ2-1; tentative D call: TRBD1 (5 bases). The CDR3 loop spans 13 amino acids. The V end lost 4 bases, the J end lost 0 bases, and 7 bases lay between the germline ends. Germline CDR1 reads SQVTM; CDR2 reads ANQGSEA. The CDR3 loop is CSVAGISYNEQFF. The DNA of the CDR3 is TGCAGCGTTGCAGGGATCTCCTACAATGAGCAGTTCTTC.

This clonotype was seen only once. This chain links TRBV7-3 with TRBJ2-2; tentatively, D is TRBD1 (6 bases). This CDR3 has 15 residues. CDR1 and CDR2 from the germline V gene are SGHTA and FQGTGA. V was pared by 5 bases and J by 6 bases, with 16 bases between. The CDR3 nucleotides are TGTGCCAGCAGCCCGCAATCCTCAGGGGCCGGGGAGCTGTTTTTT. Amino acids: CASSPQSSGAGELFF.